Below, 3 T cell receptor beta chains from the same sample are listed, as sequenced in a study of blood T cell repertoires in COVID-19. Repertoires were generated with immunoSEQ multiplex PCR, while TCRdb's copy carries only in-frame clones and drops some. Of about 220,000 clones listed, roughly 80% are singletons. Material: peripheral blood. These receptors all stem from a human donor in a cohort sampled during active COVID-19.

The DNA for the CDR3 is TGTGCCAGCAGCCCACAGGGGCCCAGCTATGGCTACACCTTC. Translation: CASSPQGPSYGYTF. This sequence joins TRBV7-2 and TRBJ1-2; 7 nucleotides match TRBD1. Trimming removed 5 bases from V and 4 bases from J; junction bases left unmatched: 7. Germline V gives CDR1 SGHTA, CDR2 FQGNSA. There are 14 residues in the CDR3.

This clone has just one count. This rearrangement joins TRBV5-4 to TRBJ2-7, with 7 bases lining up with TRBD2. The junction had 7 bases not matched to a gene; V was cut back by 4 bases and J by 0 bases. The CDR3 extends over 15 amino acids. Germline CDR1 SGHNT, CDR2 YYREEE (reference sequence). The CDR3 loop is CASSLEGGPSYEQYF. The CDR3 DNA is TGTGCCAGCAGCCTAGAGGGAGGGCCCTCCTACGAGCAGTACTTC.

The rearrangement joins TRBV18 to TRBJ2-5, with unresolved D. CDR1 is KGHSH and CDR2 is LQKENI in the germline V gene. V lost 4 bases to trimming and J lost 2 bases, with 5 bases between them. CDR3 length: 12 amino acids. CDR3: CASSRPQETQYF. In DNA, the CDR3 is TGTGCCAGCTCACGTCCGCAAGAGACCCAGTACTTC.